This entry lists 19 T cell receptor beta chains sequenced from one sample in a study of shared clonotypes between healthy human individuals (dated by TCRdb to the early 2020s). The library was obtained by the immunoSEQ multiplex PCR assay. TCRdb re-hosts the immuneACCESS table, in-frame sequences only. Its copies lack some clones; in the studies checked, an unresolved V gene accounts for under half of them, and the cause for the rest is not known. This sample comprises about 2.3 million clones, just under 95% of them detected only once. The top ten clonotypes cover roughly 0.34% of the sample. Specimen: naive CD4+ T cells from PBMCs. According to the study, the label for this sample's cell subset or site signals: CD45RA+ positively selected. All receptors derive from a man younger than 35 in good health. Some clones in this sample may be carry-over from other donors' samples.

The chain joins TRBV19 to TRBJ1-5, with unresolved D. Trimming removed 7 bases from V and 3 bases from J, with 10 bases in between. The CDR3 loop spans 13 amino acids. The germline CDR1 and CDR2 sequences are LNHDA and SQIVND (reference sequence). CDR3 in amino acids: CASIDRYNQPQHF. The CDR3 nucleotides read TGTGCCAGTATCGATCGGTACAATCAGCCCCAGCATTTT.

V usage is TRBV5-4 and J usage is TRBJ1-1; a possible D gene is TRBD1 (5 bases). In germline, CDR1 is SGHNT, CDR2 YYREEE (reference sequence). V lost 4 bases and J lost 7, with 20 bases in between. This CDR3 has 15 amino acids. The CDR3 reads CASSPDLTRDLEAFF. The CDR3 bases are TGTGCCAGCAGCCCGGATCTTACCCGGGACCTTGAAGCTTTCTTT.

The DNA of the CDR3 is TGTGCCAGCAGCTTAGCGTCCGGACTAGCGGGGTCCTACGAGCAGTACTTC. Protein sequence: CASSLASGLAGSYEQYF. This chain connects TRBV7-6 to TRBJ2-7, with 12 bases aligning to TRBD2. Germline loops: CDR1 SGHVS, CDR2 FNYEAQ. This CDR3 is 17 amino acids long. The V segment lost 0 bases and the J segment 1 base; nucleotides outside the gene matches: 4.

This sequence joins TRBV27 and TRBJ1-6; tentatively, D is TRBD1 (5 bases). CDR1 and CDR2 from the germline V gene are MNHEY and SMNVEV (reference sequence). Trimming pared 3 bases from V and 4 bases from J, leaving 7 bases between. The CDR3 consists of 14 residues. CDR3 loop: CASSFQGYNSPLHF. DNA for the CDR3: TGTGCCAGCAGTTTCCAGGGATATAATTCACCCCTCCACTTT.

The J gene is TRBJ1-4, the V gene TRBV2; no firm D call. Germline V lookup: CDR1 SNHLY, CDR2 FYNNEI. Trimming cost V 5 bases and J 3 bases, with 10 bases left between them. This CDR3 comprises 14 residues. The CDR3 protein is CASSPRGANEKLFF. CDR3 DNA sequence: TGTGCCAGCAGTCCCCGGGGAGCTAATGAAAAACTGTTTTTT.

The rearrangement joins TRBV28 to TRBJ1-5; D is perhaps TRBD1 (5 bases). Trimming shortened V by 6 bases and J by 1 base, and 7 bases separated the two germline ends. CDR1 MDHEN and CDR2 SYDVKM come from the germline V gene. There are 13 residues in the CDR3. The CDR3 region has the DNA TGTGCCAGCAGCACAGGAAGCAATCAGCCCCAGCATTTT. Protein: CASSTGSNQPQHF.

The V gene is TRBV29-1, the J gene TRBJ2-3; D is perhaps TRBD1 (6 bases). Per germline, CDR1 SQVTM and CDR2 ANQGSEA. This CDR3 region has 13 residues. Trimming stripped 3 bases from V and 4 bases from J, with 11 bases between. The CDR3: CSVDYRVPDTQYF. In DNA, the CDR3 is TGCAGCGTTGATTACAGGGTACCAGATACGCAGTATTTT.

The V and J genes are TRBV28 and TRBJ2-2; D gene ambiguous. CDR1 is MDHEN and CDR2 is SYDVKM in the germline V gene. The CDR3 spans 15 residues. The germline V and J ends were trimmed by 2 bases and 0 bases, with 7 bases remaining between them. The CDR3 loop is CASSLRPANTGELFF. As DNA, the CDR3 is TGTGCCAGCAGTTTACGGCCCGCGAACACCGGGGAGCTGTTTTTT.

The CDR3 bases are TGTGCCAGCAGTCCCTTTTACCCCGGGACAGGGGATTCTGGGGCCAACGTCCTGACTTTC. It yields the protein CASSPFYPGTGDSGANVLTF. The J gene is TRBJ2-6, the V gene TRBV28; 10 bases are a match to TRBD1. From germline, CDR1 is MDHEN and CDR2 SYDVKM. The junction had 14 bases not matched to a gene; V was cut back by 5 bases and J by 1 base. This CDR3 contains 20 residues.

The chain's CDR3 is CAWHSGNSYEQYF. CDR3 bases: TGTGCCTGGCATTCAGGGAACTCCTACGAGCAGTACTTC. J is TRBJ2-5 and V is TRBV30, with D possibly being TRBD1 (5 bases). The closer fit of TRBJ2-7 to the DNA end suggests the J call may be wrong. This CDR3 spans 13 amino acids. Per the germline V gene, CDR1 is GTSNPN and CDR2 is SVGIG (reference sequence).

With regard to this clone: The same CDR3 is also encoded by other DNA sequences in this sample. This rearrangement joins TRBV5-1 to TRBJ2-1, with 12 bases matching TRBD2. J was trimmed by 3 bases and V by 2 bases; bases with no gene match: 3. This CDR3 region has 16 residues. Germline V gene sequence: CDR1 SGHRS, CDR2 YFSETQ. CDR3 in amino acids: CASSFGLAGSYNEQFF. In DNA, the CDR3 is TGCGCCAGCAGCTTTGGACTAGCGGGGAGCTACAATGAGCAGTTCTTC.

V and J are TRBV5-1 and TRBJ2-3; TRBD1 aligns across 9 bases. Per germline, CDR1 SGHRS and CDR2 YFSETQ. Trimming cost V 4 bases and J 1 base; bases outside gene matches: 4. The CDR3 covers 15 residues. The chain's CDR3 is CASSRQGGGTDTQYF. CDR3 DNA: TGCGCCAGCAGCCGACAGGGGGGAGGCACAGATACGCAGTATTTT.

The chain carries TRBV28 and TRBJ2-7; 8 bases align to TRBD1. The CDR3 is 15 residues long. Trimming took 4 bases from V and 4 from J; bases not matched to a gene: 9. The germline CDR1 and CDR2 sequences are MDHEN and SYDVKM. The CDR3 spells CASSYRGRGRYEQYF. DNA of the CDR3: TGTGCCAGCAGTTACCGCGGCAGGGGGCGATACGAGCAGTACTTC.

CDR3 sequence: CASITHRDTGELFF. Written as DNA, the CDR3 is TGTGCCAGCATCACACACCGGGACACCGGGGAGCTGTTTTTT. The chain is built from TRBV7-2 and TRBJ2-2; D call uncertain. The CDR3 runs to 14 residues. Trimming took off 7 bases at V and 3 bases at J, with 12 bases between the two ends. Germline V gives CDR1 SGHTA, CDR2 FQGNSA.

This chain connects TRBV6-1 to TRBJ2-1, with 11 positions matching TRBD2. V lost 8 bases and J lost 4; bases outside the gene matches: 7. CDR1 and CDR2 (germline): MNHNS, SASEGT. The length of the CDR3 is 15 residues. The CDR3 region has the DNA TGTGCCAGCGTGAGGGGACTAGCGGCATACAATGAGCAGTTCTTC. It specifies CASVRGLAAYNEQFF.

This clone appeared a few times. The chain employs TRBV2 and TRBJ1-5, with D maybe TRBD1 (5 bases). The germline V and J ends were trimmed by 8 bases and 7 bases, with 9 bases remaining between them. Germline assignment: CDR1 SNHLY and CDR2 FYNNEI. CDR3 length: 11 amino acids. CDR3 residues: CASGGVQPQHF. CDR3 nucleotides: TGTGCCAGCGGAGGGGTCCAGCCCCAGCATTTT.

The rearrangement uses TRBV5-6 and TRBJ2-1; D may be TRBD1 (5 bases). CDR1 and CDR2 from the germline V gene are SGHDT and YYEEEE. The CDR3 spans 13 residues. The V end lost 2 bases, the J end lost 3 bases, and 6 bases lay between the germline ends. The CDR3 region is CASSFRVYNEQFF. The CDR3 DNA follows: TGTGCCAGCAGCTTCAGGGTCTACAATGAGCAGTTCTTC.

The V gene is TRBV4-1, the J gene TRBJ2-7, with D perhaps assigned TRBD1 or TRBD2 (6 bases each). Germline V gene lookup returns CDR1 MGHRA and CDR2 YSYEKL. The length of the CDR3 is 15 residues. Trimming pared 4 bases from V and 4 bases from J, leaving 17 bases between. CDR3 nucleotide sequence: TGCGCCAGCAGCCGTCTGTCAAGGGGGGCATACGAGCAGTACTTC. It specifies CASSRLSRGAYEQYF.

V and J are TRBV11-2 and TRBJ1-1; 8 bases fit TRBD1. Trimming removed 8 bases from V and 5 bases from J; junction bases left unmatched: 4. The CDR3 consists of 12 residues. Germline V gene sequence: CDR1 SGHAT, CDR2 FQNNGV. The CDR3 loop reads CASGHRGTEAFF. The CDR3 DNA sequence: TGTGCCAGCGGACACAGGGGGACTGAAGCTTTCTTT.